This T cell receptor (beta chain) derives from a study of blood T cell repertoires in COVID-19. Produced via immunoSEQ multiplex PCR; TCRdb's table is partial and in-frame only. The data hold about 300,000 clones, with over 85% observed a single time. The CDR3 sequence is 12 residues long. Per germline, CDR1 MNHEY and CDR2 SMNVEV (reference sequence). Trimming took off 6 bases at V and 7 bases at J, with 9 bases between the two ends. The chain has TRBV27 and TRBJ2-2; D ambiguous. This TCR derives from a woman younger than 45 with COVID-19, enrolled during active disease. The sequenced material came from peripheral blood. This CDR3 is CASSPYYGELFF. As DNA, the CDR3 is TGTGCCAGCAGCCCTTACTACGGGGAGCTGTTTTTT.